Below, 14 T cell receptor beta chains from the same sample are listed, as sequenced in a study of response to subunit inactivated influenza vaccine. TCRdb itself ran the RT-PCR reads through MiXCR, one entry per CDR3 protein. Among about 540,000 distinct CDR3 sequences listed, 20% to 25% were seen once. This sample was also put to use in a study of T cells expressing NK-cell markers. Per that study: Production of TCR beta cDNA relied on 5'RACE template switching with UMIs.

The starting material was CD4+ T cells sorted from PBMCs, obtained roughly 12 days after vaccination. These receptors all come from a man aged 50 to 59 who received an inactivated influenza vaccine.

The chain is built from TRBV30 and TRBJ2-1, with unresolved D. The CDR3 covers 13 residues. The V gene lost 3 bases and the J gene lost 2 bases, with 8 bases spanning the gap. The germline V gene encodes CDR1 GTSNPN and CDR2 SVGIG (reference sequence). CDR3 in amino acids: CAWSLTTYNEQFF. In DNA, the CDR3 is TGTGCCTGGAGCTTAACGACCTACAATGAGCAGTTCTTC. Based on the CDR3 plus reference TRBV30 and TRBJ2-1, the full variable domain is SQTIHQWPATLVQPVGSPLSLECTVEGTSNPNLYWYRQAAGRGLQLLFYSVGIGQISSEVPQNLSASRPQDRQFILSSKKLLLSDSGFYLCAWSLTTYNEQFFGPGTRLTVL.

The CDR3 here is CASSYSDSFSYEQYF. The CDR3 bases are TGTGCCAGCAGTTACTCGGACAGCTTCTCCTACGAGCAGTACTTC. The chain links TRBV6-7 to TRBJ2-7; possible D gene TRBD1, 6 bases. TRBV6-7 is noted as an ORF with a role that remains uncertain. The CDR3 extends over 15 amino acids. V lost 0 bases to trimming and J lost 0 bases, with 9 bases between them.

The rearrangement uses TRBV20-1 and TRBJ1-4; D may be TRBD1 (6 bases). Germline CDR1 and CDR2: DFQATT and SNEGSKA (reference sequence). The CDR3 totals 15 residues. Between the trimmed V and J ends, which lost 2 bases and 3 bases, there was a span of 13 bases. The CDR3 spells CSARPPQGPNEKLFF. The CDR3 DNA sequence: TGCAGTGCTAGACCCCCGCAGGGGCCTAATGAAAAACTGTTTTTT.

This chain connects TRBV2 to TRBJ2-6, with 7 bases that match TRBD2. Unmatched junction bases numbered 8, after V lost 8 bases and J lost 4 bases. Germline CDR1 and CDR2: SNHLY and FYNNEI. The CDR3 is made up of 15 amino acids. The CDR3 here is CASSRDGRGANVLTF. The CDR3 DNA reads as TGTGCCAGCTCAAGAGACGGGAGGGGGGCCAACGTCCTGACTTTC.

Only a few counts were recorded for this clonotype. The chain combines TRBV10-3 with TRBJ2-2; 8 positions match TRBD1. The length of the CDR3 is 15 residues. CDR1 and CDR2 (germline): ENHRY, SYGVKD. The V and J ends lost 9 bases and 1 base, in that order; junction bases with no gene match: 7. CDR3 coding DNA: TGTGCCATTTCCACCGGGACAGGGAACACCGGGGAGCTGTTTTTT. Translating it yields CAISTGTGNTGELFF.

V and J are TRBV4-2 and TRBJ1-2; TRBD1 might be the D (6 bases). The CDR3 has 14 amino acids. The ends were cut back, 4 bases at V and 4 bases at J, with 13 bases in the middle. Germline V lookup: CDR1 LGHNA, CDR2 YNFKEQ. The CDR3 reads CASSRGPITYGYTF. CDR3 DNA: TGTGCCAGCAGCCGGGGGCCAATAACCTATGGCTACACCTTC.

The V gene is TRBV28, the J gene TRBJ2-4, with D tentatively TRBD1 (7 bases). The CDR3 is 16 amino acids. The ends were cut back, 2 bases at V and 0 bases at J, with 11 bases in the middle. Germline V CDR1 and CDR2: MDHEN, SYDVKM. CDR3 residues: CASSLGRGVAKNIQYF. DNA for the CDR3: TGTGCCAGCAGTTTAGGCAGGGGGGTAGCCAAAAACATTCAGTACTTC.

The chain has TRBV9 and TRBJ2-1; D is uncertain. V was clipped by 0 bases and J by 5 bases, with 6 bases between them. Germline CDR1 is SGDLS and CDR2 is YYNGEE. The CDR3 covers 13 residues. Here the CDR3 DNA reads TGTGCCAGCAGCGTAGGGCAACACAATGAGCAGTTCTTC. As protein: CASSVGQHNEQFF.

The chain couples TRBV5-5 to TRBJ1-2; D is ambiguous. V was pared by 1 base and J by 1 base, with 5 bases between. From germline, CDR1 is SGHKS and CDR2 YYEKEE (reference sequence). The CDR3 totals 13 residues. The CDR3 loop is CASSLTSNYGYTF. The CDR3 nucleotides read TGTGCCAGCAGCTTGACGAGTAACTATGGCTACACCTTC. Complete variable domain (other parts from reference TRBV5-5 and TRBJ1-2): DAGVTQSPTHLIKTRGQQVTLRCSPISGHKSVSWYQQVLGQGPQFIFQYYEKEERGRGNFPDRFSARQFPNYSSELNVNALLLGDSALYLCASSLTSNYGYTFGSGTRLTVV.

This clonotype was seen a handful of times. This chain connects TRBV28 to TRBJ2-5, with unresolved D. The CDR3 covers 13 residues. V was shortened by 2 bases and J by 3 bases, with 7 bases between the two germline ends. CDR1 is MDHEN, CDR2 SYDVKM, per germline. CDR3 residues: CASSLVTEETQYF. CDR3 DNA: TGTGCCAGCAGTTTAGTTACTGAAGAGACCCAGTACTTC.

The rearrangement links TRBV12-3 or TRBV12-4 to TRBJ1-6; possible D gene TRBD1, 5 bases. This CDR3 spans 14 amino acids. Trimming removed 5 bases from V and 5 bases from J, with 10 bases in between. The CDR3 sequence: CASSRQRNNSPLHF. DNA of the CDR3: TGTGCCAGCAGTCGACAGAGAAATAATTCACCCCTCCACTTT.

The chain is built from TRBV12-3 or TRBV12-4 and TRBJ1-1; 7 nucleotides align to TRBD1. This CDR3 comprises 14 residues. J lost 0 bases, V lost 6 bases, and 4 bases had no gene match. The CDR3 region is CASRPGQVNTEAFF. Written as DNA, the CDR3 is TGTGCCAGCAGACCTGGACAGGTGAACACTGAAGCTTTCTTT.

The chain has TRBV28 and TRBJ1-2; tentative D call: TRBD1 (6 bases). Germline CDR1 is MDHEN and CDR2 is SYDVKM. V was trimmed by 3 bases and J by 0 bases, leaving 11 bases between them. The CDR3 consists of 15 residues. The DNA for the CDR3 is TGTGCCAGCAGTTTCTCCTCAGGGGCTAACTATGGCTACACCTTC. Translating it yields CASSFSSGANYGYTF.

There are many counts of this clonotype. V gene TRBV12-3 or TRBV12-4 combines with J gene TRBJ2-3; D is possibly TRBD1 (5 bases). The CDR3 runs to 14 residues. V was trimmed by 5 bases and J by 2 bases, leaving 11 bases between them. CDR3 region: CASSLRQNTDTQYF. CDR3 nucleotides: TGTGCCAGCAGTCTCAGACAGAACACAGATACGCAGTATTTT.